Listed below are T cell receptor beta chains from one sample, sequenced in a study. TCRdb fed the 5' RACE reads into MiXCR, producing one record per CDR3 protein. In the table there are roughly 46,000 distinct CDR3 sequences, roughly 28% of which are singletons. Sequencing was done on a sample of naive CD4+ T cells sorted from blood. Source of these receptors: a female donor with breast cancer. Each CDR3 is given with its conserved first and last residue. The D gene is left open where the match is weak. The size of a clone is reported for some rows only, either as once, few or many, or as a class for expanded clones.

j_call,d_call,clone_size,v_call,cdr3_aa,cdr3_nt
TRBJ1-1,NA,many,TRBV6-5,CASSTPRVGEAFF,TGTGCCAGCAGTACCCCTCGAGTGGGTGAAGCTTTCTTT
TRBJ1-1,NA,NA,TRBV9,CASSVDSRSDYTEAFF,TGTGCCAGCAGCGTAGACAGCAGATCGGATTACACTGAAGCTTTCTTT
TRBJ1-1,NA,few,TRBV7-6,CASSLSGQNTEAFF,TGTGCCAGCAGTTTATCGGGACAGAACACTGAAGCTTTCTTT
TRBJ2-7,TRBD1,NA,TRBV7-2,CASSLGQVYEQYF,TGTGCCAGCAGCCTTGGACAGGTCTACGAGCAGTACTTC
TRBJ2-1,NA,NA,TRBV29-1,CSVDLPPGSNNEQFF,TGCAGCGTTGATCTTCCACCCGGGTCAAACAATGAGCAGTTCTTC
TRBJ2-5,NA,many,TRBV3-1,CASSLQVNQETQYF,TGTGCCAGCAGCCTCCAAGTCAACCAAGAGACCCAGTACTTC
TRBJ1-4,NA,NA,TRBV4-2,CASSQDIQGVPTNGDEKLFF,TGTGCCAGCAGCCAAGATATTCAGGGAGTTCCAACTAACGGGGATGAAAAACTGTTTTTT
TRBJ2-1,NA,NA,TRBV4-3,CASSQTDRPDEQFF,TGCGCCAGCAGCCAAACCGACCGGCCCGATGAGCAGTTCTTC
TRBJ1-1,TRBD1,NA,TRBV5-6,CASNLETGINTEAFF,TGTGCCAGCAACTTGGAGACAGGGATCAACACTGAAGCTTTCTTT
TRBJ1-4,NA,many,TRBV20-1,CSATDLGVNEKLFF,TGCAGTGCTACCGATCTGGGCGTAAATGAAAAACTGTTTTTT
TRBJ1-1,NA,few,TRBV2,CASSVRYGAEAFF,TGTGCCAGCAGTGTGCGATATGGCGCTGAAGCTTTCTTT
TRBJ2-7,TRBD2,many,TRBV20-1,CSAAGLAGKTYEQYF,TGCAGTGCCGCCGGACTAGCGGGTAAAACCTACGAGCAGTACTTC
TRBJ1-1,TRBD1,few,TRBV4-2,CASSLGTGGRNTEAFF,TGTGCCAGCAGCCTGGGGACAGGGGGAAGGAACACTGAAGCTTTCTTT
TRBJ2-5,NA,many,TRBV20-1,CSANEGVAQETQYF,TGCAGTGCGAACGAAGGGGTGGCACAAGAGACCCAGTACTTC
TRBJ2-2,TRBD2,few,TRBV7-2,CASSLDPSGRGNTGELFF,TGTGCCAGCAGCTTAGATCCTAGCGGGAGGGGGAACACCGGGGAGCTGTTTTTT
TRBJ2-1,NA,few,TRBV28,CASSPEPPGSYNEQFF,TGTGCCAGCAGTCCAGAGCCGCCGGGGTCCTACAATGAGCAGTTCTTC
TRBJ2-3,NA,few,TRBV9,CASSVGVQVETDTQYF,TGTGCCAGCAGCGTAGGGGTACAGGTTGAAACAGATACGCAGTATTTT
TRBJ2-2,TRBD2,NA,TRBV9,CASSVGLAGSTGELFF,TGTGCCAGCAGCGTAGGACTAGCGGGGTCCACCGGGGAGCTGTTTTTT
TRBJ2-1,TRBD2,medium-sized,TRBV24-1,CATSEGTNTYNEQFF,TGTGCCACCAGTGAAGGGACTAACACCTACAATGAGCAGTTCTTC
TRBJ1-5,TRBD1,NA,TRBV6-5,CAGSRYRGDNQPQHF,TGTGCCGGCAGTCGATACAGGGGAGACAATCAGCCCCAGCATTTT
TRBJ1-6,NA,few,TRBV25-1,CASSEPDDRPSHF,TGTGCCAGCAGTGAACCGGACGACAGGCCATCTCACTTT
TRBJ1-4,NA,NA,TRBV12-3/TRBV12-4,CASSYSGLEKLFF,TGTGCCAGCAGCTACTCGGGACTTGAAAAACTGTTTTTT
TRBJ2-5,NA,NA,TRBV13,CASSEVVNETQYF,TGTGCCAGCAGCGAAGTGGTTAATGAGACCCAGTACTTC
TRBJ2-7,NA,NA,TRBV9,CASSPDGGEQYF,TGTGCCAGCAGCCCAGACGGGGGCGAGCAGTACTTC
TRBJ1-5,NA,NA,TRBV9,CASSPAPHAPQHF,TGTGCCAGCAGCCCGGCCCCACATGCGCCCCAGCATTTT
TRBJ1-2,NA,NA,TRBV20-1,CSARDPTGHSFTDYGYTF,TGCAGTGCTAGAGATCCTACCGGGCACTCCTTTACTGATTATGGCTACACCTTC
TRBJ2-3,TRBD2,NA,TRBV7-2,CASSLGRGGRTDTQYF,TGTGCCAGCAGCCTAGGGCGGGGGGGGAGAACAGATACGCAGTATTTT
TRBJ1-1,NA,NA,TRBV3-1,CASSQDAGRANTEAFF,TGTGCCAGCAGCCAAGATGCCGGCAGAGCTAACACTGAAGCTTTCTTT
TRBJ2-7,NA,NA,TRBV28,CAAGQGYEQYF,TGTGCCGCAGGGCAGGGCTACGAGCAGTACTTC
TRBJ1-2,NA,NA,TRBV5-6,CASSLKDSNYGYTF,TGTGCCAGCAGCTTGAAGGACAGCAACTATGGCTACACCTTC
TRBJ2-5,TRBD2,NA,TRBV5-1,CASDYGTSVSETQYF,TGCGCCAGCGACTACGGGACTAGCGTTTCTGAGACCCAGTACTTC
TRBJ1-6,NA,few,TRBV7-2,CASSTIDPEHSPLHF,TGTGCCAGCAGCACTATTGACCCGGAGCATTCACCCCTCCACTTT
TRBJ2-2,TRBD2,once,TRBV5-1,CAGGSGGVNTGELFF,TGCGCCGGCGGTAGCGGGGGAGTAAACACCGGGGAGCTGTTTTTT
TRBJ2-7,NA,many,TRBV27,CASPSSGDEQYF,TGTGCCAGCCCTTCTTCAGGAGACGAGCAGTACTTC
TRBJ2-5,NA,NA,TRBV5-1,CASSLSLGRKEIQYF,TGCGCCAGCAGCTTGAGTTTAGGGCGGAAAGAGATCCAGTACTTC
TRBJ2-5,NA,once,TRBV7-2,CASSSPGFIQETQYF,TGTGCCAGCAGCTCCCCGGGATTCATACAAGAGACCCAGTACTTC
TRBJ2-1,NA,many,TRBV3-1,CASSQVRDGNNEQFF,TGTGCCAGCAGCCAAGTTAGGGACGGTAACAATGAGCAGTTCTTC
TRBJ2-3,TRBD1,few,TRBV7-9,CASSYGDRESTDTQYF,TGTGCCAGCAGCTATGGGGACAGGGAAAGCACAGATACGCAGTATTTT
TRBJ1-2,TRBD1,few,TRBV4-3,CASSVRTGTGGYTF,TGCGCCAGCAGCGTACGGACAGGGACGGGTGGCTACACCTTC
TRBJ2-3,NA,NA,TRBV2,CASSWRSTDTQYF,TGTGCCAGCAGTTGGCGGTCCACAGATACGCAGTATTTT
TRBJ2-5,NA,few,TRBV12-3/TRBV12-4,CASSPSETQYF,TGTGCCAGCAGCCCCTCGGAAACCCAGTACTTC
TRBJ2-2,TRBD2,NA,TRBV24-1,CATRAPSGGTGELFF,TGTGCCACCAGGGCCCCGAGCGGGGGGACCGGGGAGCTGTTTTTT
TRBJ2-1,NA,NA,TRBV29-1,CSVRQSAATNEQFF,TGCAGCGTTCGACAGTCGGCGGCTACTAATGAGCAGTTCTTC
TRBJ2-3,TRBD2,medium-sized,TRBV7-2,CASSLGYAGGGTDTQYF,TGTGCCAGCAGCTTAGGATATGCGGGGGGGGGCACAGATACGCAGTATTTT
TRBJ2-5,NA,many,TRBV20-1,CSARGDAGDETQYF,TGCAGTGCTAGAGGCGACGCGGGTGACGAGACCCAGTACTTC
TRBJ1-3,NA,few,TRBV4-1,CASKGGDGQSSGNTIYF,TGCGCCAGCAAGGGAGGGGACGGACAGAGCTCTGGAAACACCATATATTTT
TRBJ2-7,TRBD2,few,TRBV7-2,CASSVPTSGRANSYEQYF,TGTGCCAGCAGCGTCCCGACTAGCGGGAGGGCAAACTCCTACGAGCAGTACTTC
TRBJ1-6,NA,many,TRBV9,CASSVAKTNSPLHF,TGTGCCAGCAGCGTAGCTAAGACTAATTCACCCCTCCACTTT
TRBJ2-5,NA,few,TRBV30,CAWSGGNQETQYF,TGTGCCTGGAGTGGAGGGAATCAAGAGACCCAGTACTTC
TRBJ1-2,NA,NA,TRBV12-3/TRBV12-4,CASSRFRGGNGYTF,TGTGCCAGCAGTCGGTTCAGGGGAGGAAATGGCTACACCTTC
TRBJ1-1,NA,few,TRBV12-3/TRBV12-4,CASSLLGEAFF,TGTGCCAGCAGTTTACTCGGAGAAGCTTTCTTT
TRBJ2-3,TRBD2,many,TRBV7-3,CASSLRGGGGDTQYF,TGTGCCAGCAGCTTACGCGGCGGGGGTGGAGATACGCAGTATTTT
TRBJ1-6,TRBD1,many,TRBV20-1,CSARDRVRGQSPLHF,TGCAGTGCTAGAGATCGAGTCAGGGGGCAATCACCCCTCCACTTT
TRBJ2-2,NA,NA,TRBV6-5,CASSLQGRGELFF,TGTGCCAGCAGCCTCCAGGGGCGGGGGGAGCTGTTTTTT
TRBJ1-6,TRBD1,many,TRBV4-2,CASSQDRTGYSPLHF,TGTGCCAGCAGCCAAGACCGGACAGGGTATTCACCCCTCCACTTT
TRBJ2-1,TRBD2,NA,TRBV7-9,CASGLLEVAGIWSYNEQFF,TGTGCCAGCGGCTTATTGGAGGTAGCGGGGATATGGTCCTACAATGAGCAGTTCTTC
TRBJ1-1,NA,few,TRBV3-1,CASSQVANTEAFF,TGTGCCAGCAGCCAAGTAGCCAACACTGAAGCTTTCTTT
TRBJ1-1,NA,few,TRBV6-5,CASSYPRDQAFF,TGTGCCAGCAGTTACCCCCGGGACCAAGCTTTCTTT
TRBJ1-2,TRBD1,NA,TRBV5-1,CASSQDRGSDYGYTF,TGCGCCAGCAGCCAAGACAGGGGGTCGGACTATGGCTACACCTTC
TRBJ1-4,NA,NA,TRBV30,CAWSIREKLFF,TGTGCCTGGAGCATTCGGGAAAAACTGTTTTTT